This TCR beta chain was identified in a study of radiation and T cells in renal cell carcinoma. Study information: Nephrectomy followed 15 Gy stereotactic body radiation by 4 weeks.

TCRdb's table, derived via immunoSEQ multiplex PCR, lists solely in-frame clones and lacks some. This sample carries some 72,000 clones, roughly 82% of them seen once, and the ten largest clones take roughly 6.3%. About this clone: Its antigen is not identified.

Time point indicated: blood 2 weeks post-SBRT. Treatment described: 15 Gy SBRT to primary tumor, nephrectomy 4 weeks later. Clear cell pathology was present in this patient's renal cell carcinoma. Study results and limitations: Top tumor clonotypes rose in blood 2 weeks post-radiation, then contracted. No pretreatment tumor biopsies were available for baseline clonotypes.

The source was blood, collected from a patient whose treatment included radiotherapy and nephrectomy. The TCR sequence derives from a man aged 60 to 75 with renal cell carcinoma.

The CDR3, as DNA: TGTGCCATCAGTGAGTCTCAGGCTGGGGGTGCAACTAATGAAAAACTGTTTTTT. Protein product: CAISESQAGGATNEKLFF. The rearrangement uses TRBV10-3 and TRBJ1-4; possibly TRBD1 for D (5 bases). CDR1 ENHRY and CDR2 SYGVKD come from the germline V gene. Trimming cost V 0 bases and J 0 bases, with 14 bases left between them. The CDR3 has 18 amino acids.